This T cell receptor beta chain was recovered during a study of shared clonotypes between healthy human individuals. Study information: Each donor's CD4 naive and CD4 memory cells filled three plates apiece, CD8 naive two, and CD8 memory one. Findings and limits, study-wide: A reduction in generation probabilities was seen for non-shared clonotypes relative to those shared by all four donors.

Looked up from germline, CDR1 is MNHEY and CDR2 is SVGAGI. The V and J ends lost 4 bases and 5 bases respectively, with 9 bases between them. The CDR3 runs to 13 residues. The naive CD8 subset, CD45RO-negative cells positively selected for CCR7, excluded terminally differentiated effector memory CD45RA+ cells. Generated by immunoSEQ multiplex PCR, the TCRdb table keeps only in-frame clones and is missing some. The table lists around 2,000,000 clones, roughly 91% of them singletons, with about 1.8% in the top ten. Of note for this clone: Its antigen remains unidentified.

V gene TRBV6-5 combines with J gene TRBJ2-4, with D perhaps TRBD1 or TRBD2 (5 bases each). This receptor was obtained from a man younger than 35 in good health. Some clones in this sample may be carry-over from other donors' samples. What was sequenced was naive CD8+ T cells from PBMCs. CDR3 protein: CASSWDQENIQYF. As DNA, the CDR3 is TGTGCCAGCAGTTGGGACCAAGAAAACATTCAGTACTTC.